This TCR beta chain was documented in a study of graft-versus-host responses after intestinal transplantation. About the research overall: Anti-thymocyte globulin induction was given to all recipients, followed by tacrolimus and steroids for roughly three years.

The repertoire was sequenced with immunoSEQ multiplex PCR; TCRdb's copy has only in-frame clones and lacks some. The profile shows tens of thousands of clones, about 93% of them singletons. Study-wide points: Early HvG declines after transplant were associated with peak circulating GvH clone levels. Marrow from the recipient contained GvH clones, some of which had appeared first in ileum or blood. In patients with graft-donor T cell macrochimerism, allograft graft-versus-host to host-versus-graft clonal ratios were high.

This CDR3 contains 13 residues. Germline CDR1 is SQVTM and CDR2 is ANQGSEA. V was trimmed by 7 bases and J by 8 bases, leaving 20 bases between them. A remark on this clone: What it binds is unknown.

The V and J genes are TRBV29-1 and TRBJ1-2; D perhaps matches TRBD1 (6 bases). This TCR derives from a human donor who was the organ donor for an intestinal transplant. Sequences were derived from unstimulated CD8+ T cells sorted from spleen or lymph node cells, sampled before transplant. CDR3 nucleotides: TGCAGCGACCTTCGGGACATGCTGCCAGGCTACACCTTC. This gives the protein CSDLRDMLPGYTF.